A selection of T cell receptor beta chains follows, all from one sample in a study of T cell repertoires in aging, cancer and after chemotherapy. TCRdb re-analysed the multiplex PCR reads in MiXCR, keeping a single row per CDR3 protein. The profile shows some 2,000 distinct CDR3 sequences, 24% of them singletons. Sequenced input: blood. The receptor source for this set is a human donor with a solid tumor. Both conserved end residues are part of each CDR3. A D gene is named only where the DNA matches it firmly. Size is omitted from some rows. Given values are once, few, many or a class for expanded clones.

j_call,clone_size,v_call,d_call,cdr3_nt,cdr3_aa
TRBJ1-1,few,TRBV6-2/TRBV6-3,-,TGTGCCAGCAGTCGGGCCACTGAAGCTTTCTTT,CASSRATEAFF
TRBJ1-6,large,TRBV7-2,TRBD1,TGTGCCAGCAGTCGACAGGGGAACTCACCCCTCCACTTT,CASSRQGNSPLHF
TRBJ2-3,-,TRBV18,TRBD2,TGTGCCAGCTCACCCCCGGGACTAGCGGACCCCACAGATACGCAGTATTTT,CASSPPGLADPTDTQYF
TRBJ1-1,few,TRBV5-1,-,TGCGCCAGCAGCACCCGACAGAACACTGAAGCTTTCTTT,CASSTRQNTEAFF
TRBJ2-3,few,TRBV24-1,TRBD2,TGTGCCACCAGTGCCCCGGGGCTAGCGGCGCAGTATTTT,CATSAPGLAAQYF
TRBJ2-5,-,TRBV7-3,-,TGTGCCAGCAGCTTAATGCCAAAAGAGACCCAGTACTTC,CASSLMPKETQYF
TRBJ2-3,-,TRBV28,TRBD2,TGTGCCAGCAGTTTCCTAGCGGGGACAGATACGCAGTATTTT,CASSFLAGTDTQYF
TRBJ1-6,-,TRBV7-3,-,TGTGCCAGCAGCTTAGGGGGACCCCCGGCACCCCTCCACTTT,CASSLGGPPAPLHF
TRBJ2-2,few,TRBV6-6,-,TGTGCCGCGGGGACTCCGAACACCGGGGAGCTGTTTTTT,CAAGTPNTGELFF
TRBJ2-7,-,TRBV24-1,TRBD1,TGTGCCACCAGTGATACTCCGGGACAGGGAAGTTACGAGCAGTACTTC,CATSDTPGQGSYEQYF